This T cell receptor (beta chain) was captured in a study of T cells in Graves' hyperthyroidism and ophthalmopathy. Notes on the study in general: Among thyroid clonotypes expanded above 0.001, most also appeared in blood.

As to this clonotype: Its specificity is not known.

Each person with ophthalmopathy scored at least 3 on the Clinical Activity Score, reached NOSPECS grade 4 or higher, and had been ill under 3 months. Exclusions: uncontrolled infection, other autoimmune disease, pregnancy, lactation. The diagnoses drew upon clinical symptoms, serum thyroxine and TRAb, thyroid ultrasound and orbital computed tomography. Regions amplified from RNA transcripts were the TCR beta CDR3 regions. Primed by the HTBI set, a first-round RT-PCR was run on the TCR CDR3. TCRdb ran MiXCR on the multiplex PCR reads and lists one entry per CDR3 protein. The sample shows about 590,000 distinct CDR3 sequences, 12% to 15% of them seen only once. Germline CDR1 reads DFQATT; CDR2 reads SNEGSKA (reference sequence). The CDR3 is 13 amino acids. With 5 bases clipped from V and 4 bases from J, the junction kept 4 bases outside the gene matches.

The clonotype originates from a woman aged 18-29 years with Graves' ophthalmopathy. The chain has TRBV20-1 and TRBJ2-7; 11 bases are shared with TRBD1. Sequencing input: blood. CDR3 sequence reads: CSARDRGTYEQYF. CDR3 bases: TGCAGTGCTCGGGACAGGGGGACATACGAGCAGTACTTC.